Below are 22 T cell receptor beta chains sequenced from a single sample in a study of blood T cells in healthy people across ages. It was with a sample-barcoded 5' primer and a J-beta primer mix that a second PCR of roughly 7 to 12 cycles was run. TCRdb re-derived calls from the 5' RACE reads in MiXCR, one entry per CDR3 protein. The sample has 450,000 to 600,000 distinct CDR3 sequences; roughly a quarter are singletons. This same sample was also part of a study on T cells of mothers and their children.

Sequencing was done on a sample of blood. Receptors originate from a boy under 10 years old in good health.

The V call is TRBV18, the J call TRBJ1-1; the D is unclear. Germline CDR1 KGHSH, CDR2 LQKENI. With 6 bases removed from V and 3 bases from J, the gap between germline ends came to 11 bases. There are 13 residues in the CDR3. The CDR3 DNA is TGTGCCAGCTCCGTTCACCGGGACACTGAAGCTTTCTTT. Translation: CASSVHRDTEAFF.

This clonotype was seen more than once but under ten times. The chain joins TRBV3-1 to TRBJ2-5, with D possibly TRBD1 on 6 matching bases. Germline loops: CDR1 LGHDT, CDR2 YNNKEL (reference sequence). CDR3 size: 14 residues. Between the trimmed V and J ends, which lost 1 base and 5 bases, there was a span of 11 bases. The CDR3 nucleotides read TGTGCCAGCAGCCAAGGCAGGGGCAAGGAGACCCAGTACTTC. Residues: CASSQGRGKETQYF.

In its sample, this clonotype was seen a few times. The rearrangement joins TRBV2 to TRBJ2-5; D may correspond to TRBD1 or TRBD2 (5 bases each). The germline CDR1 and CDR2 sequences are SNHLY and FYNNEI. Trimming shortened V by 10 bases and J by 5 bases, and 14 bases separated the two germline ends. This CDR3 region has 12 residues. CDR3 region: CANHRSGETQYF. DNA of the CDR3: TGTGCCAACCACAGGTCGGGGGAGACCCAGTACTTC.

This clonotype was detected once. The chain couples TRBV6-1 to TRBJ2-3; D is unclear. Trimming cost V 2 bases and J 6 bases, with 9 bases left between them. Germline lookup yields CDR1 MNHNS and CDR2 SASEGT. The CDR3 extends over 13 amino acids. The chain's CDR3 is CASSERRVDTQYF. CDR3 bases: TGTGCCAGCAGTGAAAGACGGGTCGATACGCAGTATTTT.

The sample holds a few counts of this clonotype. The rearrangement links TRBV20-1 to TRBJ2-1; D is tentatively TRBD1 or TRBD2 (5 bases each). This CDR3 spans 11 amino acids. V gave up 3 bases and J gave up 5 bases, with 5 bases separating them. Germline V gives CDR1 DFQATT, CDR2 SNEGSKA (reference sequence). The CDR3 bases are TGCAGTGCTAGGGGACACAATGAGCAGTTCTTC. Protein sequence: CSARGHNEQFF.

This clonotype has a handful of counts. The chain links TRBV7-2 to TRBJ1-3, with D perhaps TRBD1 (5 bases). The germline gives CDR1 SGHTA, CDR2 FQGNSA. Trimming took 6 bases from V and 4 from J, leaving 19 bases between them. This CDR3 is built from 16 residues. The CDR3 is CASRRGPPFSGNTIYF. CDR3 sequence (DNA): TGTGCCAGCAGAAGGGGTCCCCCCTTCTCCGGAAACACCATATATTTT.

The rearrangement joins TRBV7-9 to TRBJ1-2, with TRBD1 matching 8 bases. Trimming removed 0 bases from V and 8 bases from J; junction bases left unmatched: 14. The CDR3 is 17 residues long. From germline, CDR1 is SEHNR and CDR2 FQNEAQ (reference sequence). The CDR3, as DNA: TGTGCCAGCAGCTTAGCGAGGACAGGGAGCCCCTTAGGGGGCTACACCTTC. Encoded protein: CASSLARTGSPLGGYTF. Drawing the rest from reference TRBV7-9 and TRBJ1-2, the complete variable domain is DTGVSQNPRHKITKRGQNVTFRCDPISEHNRLYWYRQTLGQGPEFLTYFQNEAQLEKSRLLSDRFSAERPKGSFSTLEIQRTEQGDSAMYLCASSLARTGSPLGGYTFGSGTRLTVV.

The chain has TRBV4-3 and TRBJ2-2; 7 bases match TRBD2. CDR3 length equals 15 residues. Germline values: CDR1 LGHNA, CDR2 YSLEER. After removal of 1 base from V and 8 bases from J, the junction contained 7 bases not matched to a gene. The CDR3 loop reads CASSQASGRRGELFF. The CDR3 DNA sequence: TGCGCCAGCAGCCAAGCCTCCGGGAGGAGAGGGGAGCTGTTTTTT.

The chain carries TRBV20-1 and TRBJ1-4; D perhaps matches TRBD1 (5 bases). The CDR3 is 16 residues long. Trimming cost V 2 bases and J 3 bases, with 16 bases left between them. Germline assignment: CDR1 DFQATT and CDR2 SNEGSKA (reference sequence). In DNA form, the CDR3 reads TGCAGTGCTAGACCCCTAGGGACTGGCCCTAATGAAAAACTGTTTTTT. Protein product: CSARPLGTGPNEKLFF.

This clonotype was observed a few times. The chain is built from TRBV28 and TRBJ1-6; TRBD1 agrees at 7 bases. V lost 2 bases, J lost 4 bases, and 2 bases stayed unmatched. Germline values: CDR1 MDHEN, CDR2 SYDVKM. This CDR3 contains 15 residues. The CDR3 nucleotides read TGTGCCAGCAGTTTAAGGGACAGTTATAATTCACCCCTCCACTTT. It specifies CASSLRDSYNSPLHF.

This clonotype was picked up a small number of times. This chain uses TRBV12-3 or TRBV12-4 with TRBJ1-1, with 7 positions matching TRBD1. Trimming at V came to 5 bases and at J to 7 bases, leaving 7 bases not matched to a gene. The CDR3 loop spans 13 amino acids. Here the CDR3 reads CASSQTGVGEAFF. The CDR3 DNA is TGTGCCAGCAGTCAAACAGGGGTAGGTGAAGCTTTCTTT.

CDR3 region: CASSYSTSGNIQYF. The CDR3 DNA reads as TGTGCCAGCAGTTACTCAACTAGCGGAAACATTCAGTACTTC. V usage is TRBV6-5 and J usage is TRBJ2-4; 8 bases map to TRBD2. The CDR3 totals 14 residues. V trimming: 0 bases; J trimming: 6 bases; junction bases outside the gene matches: 1. Germline CDR1 reads MNHEY; CDR2 reads SVGAGI.

The chain employs TRBV6-2 or TRBV6-3 and TRBJ2-5, with 8 nucleotides matching TRBD1. The J call may be incorrect, as the DNA end agrees better with TRBJ2-1. The V gene's germline CDR1 is MNHEY and CDR2 SVGEGT. This CDR3 is built from 14 residues. The CDR3 loop reads CASQRTGQRNEQFF. The DNA for the CDR3 is TGTGCCAGCCAACGGACAGGGCAGCGGAATGAGCAGTTCTTC.

There are a few counts of this clonotype. The chain recombines TRBV10-3 with TRBJ2-2, with 9 positions matching TRBD2. This CDR3 is 17 amino acids long. Per the germline V gene, CDR1 is ENHRY and CDR2 is SYGVKD. V trimming: 2 bases; J trimming: 7 bases; junction bases outside the gene matches: 11. CDR3 region: CAISEGNSGRSVGELFF. The CDR3, as DNA: TGTGCCATCAGTGAGGGGAACAGCGGGAGGAGTGTCGGGGAGCTGTTTTTT.

This rearrangement joins TRBV7-9 to TRBJ1-2; 9 bases line up with TRBD1. This CDR3 comprises 14 residues. J gave up 4 bases and V 3 bases, and 3 bases lay outside the gene matches. Looked up from germline, CDR1 is SEHNR and CDR2 is FQNEAQ (reference sequence). The CDR3 DNA sequence: TGTGCCAGCAGCTTTGGGACAGGGACCTATGGCTACACCTTC. This encodes CASSFGTGTYGYTF.

CDR3 sequence: CSVEAHNEQFF. Written as DNA, the CDR3 is TGCAGCGTTGAAGCCCACAATGAGCAGTTCTTC. This rearrangement joins TRBV29-1 to TRBJ2-5; D call uncertain. The better agreement between TRBJ2-1 and the DNA end casts doubt on the J call. Per germline, CDR1 SQVTM and CDR2 ANQGSEA. The CDR3 loop spans 11 amino acids.

This clonotype has just a few counts. The V call is TRBV6-5, the J call TRBJ2-1; D possibly corresponds to TRBD1 (5 bases). TRBJ2-5 matches the DNA end more closely, so the J call is doubtful. Germline-derived CDR1 and CDR2 are MNHEY and SVGAGI. The CDR3 consists of 10 residues. The CDR3 protein is CARRGETQYF. The CDR3 nucleotides read TGTGCCAGAAGGGGTGAGACCCAGTACTTC.

The chain employs TRBV4-3 and TRBJ2-5; maybe TRBD1 (6 bases). The closer fit of TRBJ2-7 to the DNA end suggests the J call may be wrong. The CDR3 is 15 residues long. Germline values: CDR1 LGHNA, CDR2 YSLEER. Here the CDR3 DNA reads TGCGCCAGCAGCCAAAATTGGGACATCCTCTACGAGCAGTACTTC. It translates to CASSQNWDILYEQYF.

This clonotype has a handful of counts. Relative to the germline gene, one junction end is altered; a read error may explain this. V usage is TRBV4-2 and J usage is TRBJ2-7, with D possibly TRBD2 on 6 matching bases. Germline values: CDR1 LGHNA, CDR2 YNFKEQ. The CDR3 runs to 17 residues. The CDR3 protein is CASSQDRVSAGGREQCF. The CDR3 nucleotides read TGTGCCAGCAGCCAAGATAGGGTCAGCGCGGGTGGCCGGGAGCAGTGCTTC.

The chain recombines TRBV7-9 with TRBJ1-2, with TRBD1 identical over 7 bases. Trimming at V came to 5 bases and at J to 0 bases, leaving 3 bases not matched to a gene. CDR1 is SEHNR and CDR2 is FQNEAQ in the germline V gene (reference sequence). The CDR3 sequence is 14 residues long. CDR3 DNA sequence: TGTGCCAGCAGCAGGGACAGCCCTAACTATGGCTACACCTTC. It codes for CASSRDSPNYGYTF.

The sample holds a few counts of this clonotype. The V gene is TRBV6-5, the J gene TRBJ2-2; D perhaps matches TRBD1 (6 bases). This CDR3 has 14 residues. The V end was cut by 4 bases, the J end by 9 bases, with 15 bases between. Germline V gene lookup returns CDR1 MNHEY and CDR2 SVGAGI. The CDR3 region is CASSSTGNPWELFF. The CDR3 DNA reads TGTGCCAGCAGTTCGACAGGAAACCCATGGGAGCTGTTTTTT.

This clonotype was recorded a few times. The chain is built from TRBV7-8 and TRBJ1-4, with 8 bases that match TRBD1. J was trimmed by 5 bases and V by 1 base; bases with no gene match: 0. The CDR3 runs to 14 residues. Germline CDR1 reads SGHVS; CDR2 reads FQNEAQ. This CDR3 reads CASSLGDRNEKLFF. DNA of the CDR3: TGTGCCAGCAGCTTAGGGGACAGGAATGAAAAACTGTTTTTT.